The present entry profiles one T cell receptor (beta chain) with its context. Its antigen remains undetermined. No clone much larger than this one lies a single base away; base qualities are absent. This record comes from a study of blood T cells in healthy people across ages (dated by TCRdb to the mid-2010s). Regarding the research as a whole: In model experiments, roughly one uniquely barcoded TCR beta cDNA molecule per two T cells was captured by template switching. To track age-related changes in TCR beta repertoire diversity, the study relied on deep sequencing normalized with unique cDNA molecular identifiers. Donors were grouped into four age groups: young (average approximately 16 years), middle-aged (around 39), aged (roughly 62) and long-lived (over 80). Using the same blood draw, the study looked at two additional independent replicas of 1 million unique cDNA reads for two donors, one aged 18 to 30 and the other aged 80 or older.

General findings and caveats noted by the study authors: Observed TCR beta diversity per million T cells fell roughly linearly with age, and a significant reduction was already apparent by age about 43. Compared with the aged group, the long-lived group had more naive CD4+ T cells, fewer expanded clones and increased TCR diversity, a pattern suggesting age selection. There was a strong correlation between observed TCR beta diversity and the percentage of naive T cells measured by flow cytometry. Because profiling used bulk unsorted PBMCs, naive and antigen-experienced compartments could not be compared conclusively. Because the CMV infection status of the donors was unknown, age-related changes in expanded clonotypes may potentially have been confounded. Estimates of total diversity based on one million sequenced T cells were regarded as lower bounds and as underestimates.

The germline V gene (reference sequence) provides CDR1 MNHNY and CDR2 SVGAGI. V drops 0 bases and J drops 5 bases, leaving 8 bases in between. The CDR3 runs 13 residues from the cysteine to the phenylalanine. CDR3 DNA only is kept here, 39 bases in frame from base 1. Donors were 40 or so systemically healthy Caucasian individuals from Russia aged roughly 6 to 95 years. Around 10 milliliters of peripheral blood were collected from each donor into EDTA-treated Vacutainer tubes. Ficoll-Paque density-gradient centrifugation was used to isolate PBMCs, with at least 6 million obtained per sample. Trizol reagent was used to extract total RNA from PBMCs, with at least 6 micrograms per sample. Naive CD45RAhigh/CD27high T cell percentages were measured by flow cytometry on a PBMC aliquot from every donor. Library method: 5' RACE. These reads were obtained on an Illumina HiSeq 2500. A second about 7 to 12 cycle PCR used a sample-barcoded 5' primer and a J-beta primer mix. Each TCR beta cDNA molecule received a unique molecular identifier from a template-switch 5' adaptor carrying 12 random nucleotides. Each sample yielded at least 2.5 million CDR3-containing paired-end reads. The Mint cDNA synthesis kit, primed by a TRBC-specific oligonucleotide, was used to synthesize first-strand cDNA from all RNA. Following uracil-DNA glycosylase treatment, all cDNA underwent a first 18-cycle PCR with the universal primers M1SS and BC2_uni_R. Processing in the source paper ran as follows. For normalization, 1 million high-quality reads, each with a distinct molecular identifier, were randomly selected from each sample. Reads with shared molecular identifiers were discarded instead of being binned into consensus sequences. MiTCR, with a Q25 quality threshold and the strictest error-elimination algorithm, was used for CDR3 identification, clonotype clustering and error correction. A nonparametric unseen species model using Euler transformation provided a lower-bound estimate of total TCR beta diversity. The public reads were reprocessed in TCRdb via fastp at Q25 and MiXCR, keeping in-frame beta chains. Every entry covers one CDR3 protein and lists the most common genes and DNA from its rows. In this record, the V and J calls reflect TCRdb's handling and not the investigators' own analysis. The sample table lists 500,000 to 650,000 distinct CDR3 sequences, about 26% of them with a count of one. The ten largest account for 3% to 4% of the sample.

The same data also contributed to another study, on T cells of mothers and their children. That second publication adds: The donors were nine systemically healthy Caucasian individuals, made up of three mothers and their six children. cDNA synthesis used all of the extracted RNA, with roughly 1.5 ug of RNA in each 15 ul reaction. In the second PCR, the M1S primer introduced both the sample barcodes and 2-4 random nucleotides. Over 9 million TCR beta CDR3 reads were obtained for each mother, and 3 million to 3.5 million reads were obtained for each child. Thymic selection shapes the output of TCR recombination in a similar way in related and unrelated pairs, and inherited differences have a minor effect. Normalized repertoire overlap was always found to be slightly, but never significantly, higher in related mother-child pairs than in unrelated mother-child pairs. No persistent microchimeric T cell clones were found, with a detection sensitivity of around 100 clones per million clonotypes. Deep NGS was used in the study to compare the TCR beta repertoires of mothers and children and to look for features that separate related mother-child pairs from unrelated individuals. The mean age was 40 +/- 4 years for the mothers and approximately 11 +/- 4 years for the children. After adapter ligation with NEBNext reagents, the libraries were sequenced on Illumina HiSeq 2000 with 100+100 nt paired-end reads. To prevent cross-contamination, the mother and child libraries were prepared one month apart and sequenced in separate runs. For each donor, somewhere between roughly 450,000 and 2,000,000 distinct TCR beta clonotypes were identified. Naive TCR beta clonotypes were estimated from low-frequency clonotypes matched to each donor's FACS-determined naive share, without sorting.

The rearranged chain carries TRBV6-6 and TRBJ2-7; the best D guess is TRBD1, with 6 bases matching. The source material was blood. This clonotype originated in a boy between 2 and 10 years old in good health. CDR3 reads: CASSYSRGNEQYF. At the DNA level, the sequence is TGTGCCAGCAGTTACTCGAGGGGGAACGAGCAGTACTTC.